In this sample, the clone carrying this T cell receptor (beta chain) turned up a few times. The CDR3 contains 14 residues. The V end was cut by 1 base, the J end by 6 bases, with 9 bases between. Germline CDR1 reads SEHNR; CDR2 reads FQNEAQ (reference sequence). The sample belongs to a study of blood T cell repertoires in COVID-19. Study processing details: By means of reference gene primer amplification, nucleated cell counts were estimated. Using immunoSEQ multiplex PCR, the repertoire was profiled, and TCRdb retains in-frame clones only, with some absent. Clonal size and the V and J genes are those of that table, whereas D and trimming came from the DNA. There are about 200,000 clones in the sample; 80% to 90% occur only once, and approximately 9.9% lies in the top ten.

This TCR came from a human donor with active or convalescent COVID-19. The donor label of this sample is uncertain. Sequences were obtained from peripheral blood. This chain connects TRBV7-9 to TRBJ2-2; D remains ambiguous. CDR3 coding DNA: TGTGCCAGCAGCTTAGAATCGGTGGCCGGGGAGCTGTTTTTT. Amino acid sequence: CASSLESVAGELFF. Based on the CDR3 plus reference TRBV7-9 and TRBJ2-2, the full variable domain is DTGVSQNPRHKITKRGQNVTFRCDPISEHNRLYWYRQTLGQGPEFLTYFQNEAQLEKSRLLSDRFSAERPKGSFSTLEIQRTEQGDSAMYLCASSLESVAGELFFGEGSRLTVL.